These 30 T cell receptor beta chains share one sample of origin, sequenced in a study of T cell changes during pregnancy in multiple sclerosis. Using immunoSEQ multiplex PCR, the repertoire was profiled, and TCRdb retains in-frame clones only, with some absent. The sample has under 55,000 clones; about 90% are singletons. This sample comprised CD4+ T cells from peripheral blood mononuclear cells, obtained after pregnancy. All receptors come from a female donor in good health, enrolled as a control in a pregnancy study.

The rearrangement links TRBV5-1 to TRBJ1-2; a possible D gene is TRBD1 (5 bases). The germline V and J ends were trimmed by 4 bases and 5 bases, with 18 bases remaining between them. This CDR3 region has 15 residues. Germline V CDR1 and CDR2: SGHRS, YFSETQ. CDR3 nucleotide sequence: TGCGCCAGCAGCACGGAACCGGGACTCAGTTATGGCTACACCTTC. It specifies CASSTEPGLSYGYTF.

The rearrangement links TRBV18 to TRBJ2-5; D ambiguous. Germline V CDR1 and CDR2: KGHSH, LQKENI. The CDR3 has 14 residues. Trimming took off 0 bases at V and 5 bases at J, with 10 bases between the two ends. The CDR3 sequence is CASSPPGSLETQYF. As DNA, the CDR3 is TGTGCCAGCTCACCACCGGGCAGTCTGGAGACCCAGTACTTC.

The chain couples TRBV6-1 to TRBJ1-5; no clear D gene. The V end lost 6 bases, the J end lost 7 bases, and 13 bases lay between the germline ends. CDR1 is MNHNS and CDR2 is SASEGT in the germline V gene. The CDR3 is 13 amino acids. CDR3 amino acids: CASRLTTGQPQHF. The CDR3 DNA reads TGTGCCAGCAGATTGACAACGGGACAGCCCCAGCATTTT.

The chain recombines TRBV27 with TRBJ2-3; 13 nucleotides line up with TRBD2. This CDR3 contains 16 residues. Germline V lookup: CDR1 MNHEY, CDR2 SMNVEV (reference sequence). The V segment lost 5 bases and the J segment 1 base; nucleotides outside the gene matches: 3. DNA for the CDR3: TGTGCCAGCAGTGGACTAGCGGGAGACGGCACAGATACGCAGTATTTT. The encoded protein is CASSGLAGDGTDTQYF.

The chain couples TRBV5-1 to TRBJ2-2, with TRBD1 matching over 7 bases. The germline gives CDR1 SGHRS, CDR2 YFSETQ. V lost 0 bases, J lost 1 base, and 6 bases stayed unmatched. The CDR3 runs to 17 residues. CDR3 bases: TGCGCCAGCAGCTTGGCGGAGAACAGGGGGAACACCGGGGAGCTGTTTTTT. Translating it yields CASSLAENRGNTGELFF.

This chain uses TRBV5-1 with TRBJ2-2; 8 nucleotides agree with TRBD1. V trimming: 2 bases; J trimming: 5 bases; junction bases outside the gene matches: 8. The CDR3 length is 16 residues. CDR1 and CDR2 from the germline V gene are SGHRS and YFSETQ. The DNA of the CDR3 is TGCGCCAGCAGCTTTTTAGGGACAGGCCCAACCGGGGAGCTGTTTTTT. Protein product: CASSFLGTGPTGELFF.

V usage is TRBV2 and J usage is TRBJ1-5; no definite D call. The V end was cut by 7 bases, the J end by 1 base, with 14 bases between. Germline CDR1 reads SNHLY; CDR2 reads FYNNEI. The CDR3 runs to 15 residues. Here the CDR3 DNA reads TGTGCCAGCAAAGCACTAGGACCCAGCAATCAGCCCCAGCATTTT. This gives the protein CASKALGPSNQPQHF.

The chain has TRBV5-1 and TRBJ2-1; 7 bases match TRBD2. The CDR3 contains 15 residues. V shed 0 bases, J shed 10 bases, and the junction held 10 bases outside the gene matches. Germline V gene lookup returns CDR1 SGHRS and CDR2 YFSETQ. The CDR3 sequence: CASSLDSGGSLEQFF. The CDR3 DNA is TGCGCCAGCAGCTTGGATAGCGGCGGGAGTTTGGAGCAGTTCTTC.

CDR3 loop: CASSLTSGGADTQYF. CDR3 coding DNA: TGTGCCAGCAGTTTGACTAGCGGGGGGGCAGATACGCAGTATTTT. The chain is built from TRBV27 and TRBJ2-3; 14 positions agree with TRBD2. Germline lookup yields CDR1 MNHEY and CDR2 SMNVEV (reference sequence). This CDR3 is built from 15 residues. The V and J ends lost 3 bases and 4 bases, in that order; junction bases with no gene match: 0.

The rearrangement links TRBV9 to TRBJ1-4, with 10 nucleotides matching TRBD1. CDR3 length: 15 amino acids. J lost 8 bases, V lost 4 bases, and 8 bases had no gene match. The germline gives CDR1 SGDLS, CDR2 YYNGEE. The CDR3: CASSPRQGAGEKLFF. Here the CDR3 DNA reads TGTGCCAGCAGCCCGCGACAGGGGGCAGGGGAAAAACTGTTTTTT.

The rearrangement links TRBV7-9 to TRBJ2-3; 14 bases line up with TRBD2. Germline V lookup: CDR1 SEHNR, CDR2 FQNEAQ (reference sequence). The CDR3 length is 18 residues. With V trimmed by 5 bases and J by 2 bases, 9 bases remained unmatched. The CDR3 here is CASSLTSGGAWNTDTQYF. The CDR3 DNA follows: TGTGCCAGCAGCCTGACTAGCGGGGGGGCTTGGAACACAGATACGCAGTATTTT.

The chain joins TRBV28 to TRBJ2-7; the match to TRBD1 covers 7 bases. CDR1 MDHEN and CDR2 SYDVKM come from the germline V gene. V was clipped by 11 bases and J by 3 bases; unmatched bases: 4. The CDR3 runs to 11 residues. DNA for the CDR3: TGTGCCGGGGGACAGTTCTACGAGCAGTACTTC. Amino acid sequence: CAGGQFYEQYF.

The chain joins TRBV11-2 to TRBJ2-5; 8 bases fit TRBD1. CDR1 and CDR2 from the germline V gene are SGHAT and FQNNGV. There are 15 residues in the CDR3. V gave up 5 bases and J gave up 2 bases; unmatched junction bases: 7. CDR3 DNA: TGTGCCAGCAGCACGGGGGACAGGCCACAAGAGACCCAGTACTTC. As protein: CASSTGDRPQETQYF.

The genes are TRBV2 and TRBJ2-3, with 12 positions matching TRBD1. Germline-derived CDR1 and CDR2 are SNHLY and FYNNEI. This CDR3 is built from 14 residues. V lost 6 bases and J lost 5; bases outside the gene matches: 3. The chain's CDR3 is CASSRDRGRDTQYF. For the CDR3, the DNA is TGTGCCAGCAGCCGGGACAGGGGGCGAGATACGCAGTATTTT.

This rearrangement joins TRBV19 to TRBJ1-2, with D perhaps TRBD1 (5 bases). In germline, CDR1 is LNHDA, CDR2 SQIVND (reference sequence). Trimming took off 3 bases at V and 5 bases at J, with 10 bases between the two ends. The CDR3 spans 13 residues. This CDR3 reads CASSIQPGYGYTF. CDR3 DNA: TGTGCCAGTAGTATTCAGCCAGGGTATGGCTACACCTTC.

CDR3 protein: CASSLAGGGTQYF. CDR3 coding DNA: TGTGCCAGCAGCTTAGCAGGGGGGGGGACCCAGTACTTC. This rearrangement joins TRBV7-6 to TRBJ2-5; D may be TRBD2 (7 bases). Germline-derived CDR1 and CDR2 are SGHVS and FNYEAQ. This CDR3 is built from 13 residues. Trimming removed 0 bases at V and 7 bases at J, with 9 bases between.

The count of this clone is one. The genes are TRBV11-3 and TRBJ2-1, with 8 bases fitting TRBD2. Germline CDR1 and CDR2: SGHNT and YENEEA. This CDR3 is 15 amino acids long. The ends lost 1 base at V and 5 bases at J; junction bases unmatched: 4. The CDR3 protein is CASSLVGGDNNEQFF. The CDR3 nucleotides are TGTGCCAGCAGCTTAGTCGGGGGGGATAACAATGAGCAGTTCTTC. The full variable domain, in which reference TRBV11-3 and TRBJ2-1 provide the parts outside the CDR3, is EAGVVQSPRYKIIEKKQPVAFWCNPISGHNTLYWYLQNLGQGPELLIRYENEEAVDDSQLPKDRFSAERLKGVDSTLKIQPAELGDSAVYLCASSLVGGDNNEQFFGPGTRLTVL.

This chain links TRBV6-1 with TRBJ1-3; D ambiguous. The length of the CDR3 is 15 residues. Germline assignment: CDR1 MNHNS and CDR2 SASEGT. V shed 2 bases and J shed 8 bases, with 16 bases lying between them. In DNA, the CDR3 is TGTGCCAGCAGTGAAAGTACAAGATATAGCCACACCATATATTTT. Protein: CASSESTRYSHTIYF.

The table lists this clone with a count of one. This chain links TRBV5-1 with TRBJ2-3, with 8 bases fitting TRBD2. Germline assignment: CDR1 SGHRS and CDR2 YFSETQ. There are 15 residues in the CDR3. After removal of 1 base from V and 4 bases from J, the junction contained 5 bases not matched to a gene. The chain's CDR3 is CASSLRGLESDTQYF. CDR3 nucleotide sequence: TGCGCCAGCAGCTTGAGGGGACTAGAATCAGATACGCAGTATTTT. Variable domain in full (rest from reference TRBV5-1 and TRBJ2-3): KAGVTQTPRYLIKTRGQQVTLSCSPISGHRSVSWYQQTPGQGLQFLFEYFSETQRNKGNFPGRFSGRQFSNSRSEMNVSTLELGDSALYLCASSLRGLESDTQYFGPGTRLTVL.

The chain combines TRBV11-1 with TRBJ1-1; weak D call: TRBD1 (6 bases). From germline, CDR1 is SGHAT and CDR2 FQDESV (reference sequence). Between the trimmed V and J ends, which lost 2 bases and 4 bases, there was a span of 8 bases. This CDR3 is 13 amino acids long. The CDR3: CASSLRGGTEAFF. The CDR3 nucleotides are TGTGCCAGCAGCTTAAGGGGGGGCACTGAAGCTTTCTTT.

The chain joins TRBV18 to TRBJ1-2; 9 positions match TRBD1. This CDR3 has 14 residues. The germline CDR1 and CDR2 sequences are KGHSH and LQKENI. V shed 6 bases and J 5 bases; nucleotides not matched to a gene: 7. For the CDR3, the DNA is TGTGCCAGCTCCCCCGGGACAGGGATTTATGGCTACACCTTC. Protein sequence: CASSPGTGIYGYTF. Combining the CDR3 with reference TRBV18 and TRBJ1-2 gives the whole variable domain NAGVMQNPRHLVRRRGQEARLRCSPMKGHSHVYWYRQLPEEGLKFMVYLQKENIIDESGMPKERFSAEFPKEGPSILRIQQVVRGDSAAYFCASSPGTGIYGYTFGSGTRLTVV.

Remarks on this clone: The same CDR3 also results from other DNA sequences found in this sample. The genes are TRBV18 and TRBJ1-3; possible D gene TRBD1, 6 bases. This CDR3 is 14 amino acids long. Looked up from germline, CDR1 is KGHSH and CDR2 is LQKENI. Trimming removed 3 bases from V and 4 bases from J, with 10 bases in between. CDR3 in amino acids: CASSPGGAGNTIYF. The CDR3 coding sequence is TGTGCCAGCTCACCGGGGGGGGCCGGAAACACCATATATTTT.

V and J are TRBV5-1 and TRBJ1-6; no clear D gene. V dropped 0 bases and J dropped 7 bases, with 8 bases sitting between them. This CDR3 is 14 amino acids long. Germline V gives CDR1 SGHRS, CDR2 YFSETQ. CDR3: CASSLGDGNSPLHF. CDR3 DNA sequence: TGCGCCAGCAGCTTGGGTGACGGGAATTCACCCCTCCACTTT.

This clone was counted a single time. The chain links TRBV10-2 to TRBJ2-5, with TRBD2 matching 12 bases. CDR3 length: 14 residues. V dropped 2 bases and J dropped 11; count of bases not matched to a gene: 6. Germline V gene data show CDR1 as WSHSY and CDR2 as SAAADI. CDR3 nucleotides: TGCGCCAGCAGTGAGGGTCTAGCGGGGGGGACTCAGTACTTC. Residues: CASSEGLAGGTQYF.

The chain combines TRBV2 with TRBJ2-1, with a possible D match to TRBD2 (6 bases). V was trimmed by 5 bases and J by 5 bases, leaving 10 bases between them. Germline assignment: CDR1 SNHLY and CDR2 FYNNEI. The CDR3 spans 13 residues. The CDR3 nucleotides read TGTGCCAGCAGTCGTAGCGGCCACAATGAGCAGTTCTTC. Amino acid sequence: CASSRSGHNEQFF.

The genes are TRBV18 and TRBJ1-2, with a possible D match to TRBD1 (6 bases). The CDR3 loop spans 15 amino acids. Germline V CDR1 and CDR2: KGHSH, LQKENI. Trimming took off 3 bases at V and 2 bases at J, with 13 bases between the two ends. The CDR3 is CASSPDRQRNYGYTF. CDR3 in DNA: TGTGCCAGCTCACCCGACAGGCAGCGGAACTATGGCTACACCTTC.

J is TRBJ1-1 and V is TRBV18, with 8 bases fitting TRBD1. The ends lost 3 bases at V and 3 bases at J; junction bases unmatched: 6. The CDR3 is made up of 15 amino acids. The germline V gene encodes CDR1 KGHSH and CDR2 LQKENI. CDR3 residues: CASSPLDRADTEAFF. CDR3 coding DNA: TGTGCCAGCTCACCTCTGGACAGGGCGGACACTGAAGCTTTCTTT.

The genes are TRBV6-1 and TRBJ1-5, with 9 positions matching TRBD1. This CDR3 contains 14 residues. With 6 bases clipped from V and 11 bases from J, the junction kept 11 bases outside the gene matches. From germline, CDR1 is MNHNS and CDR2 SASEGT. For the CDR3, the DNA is TGTGCCAGCAGGGAGGGGACAGGGAGGATGTCCCAGCATTTT. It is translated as CASREGTGRMSQHF.

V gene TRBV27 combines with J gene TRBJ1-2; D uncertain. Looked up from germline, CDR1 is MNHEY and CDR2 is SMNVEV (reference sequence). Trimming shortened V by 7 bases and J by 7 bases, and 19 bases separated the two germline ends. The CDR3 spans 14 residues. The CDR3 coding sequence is TGTGCCAGCAAATCACCCGGCGACGGGAGTGGCTACACCTTC. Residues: CASKSPGDGSGYTF.

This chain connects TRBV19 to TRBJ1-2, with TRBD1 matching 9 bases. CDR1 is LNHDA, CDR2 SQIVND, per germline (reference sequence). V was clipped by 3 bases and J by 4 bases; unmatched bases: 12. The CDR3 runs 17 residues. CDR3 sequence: CASSILEGQGLFYGYTF. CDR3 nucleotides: TGTGCCAGTAGTATCTTAGAGGGACAGGGCCTCTTCTATGGCTACACCTTC.